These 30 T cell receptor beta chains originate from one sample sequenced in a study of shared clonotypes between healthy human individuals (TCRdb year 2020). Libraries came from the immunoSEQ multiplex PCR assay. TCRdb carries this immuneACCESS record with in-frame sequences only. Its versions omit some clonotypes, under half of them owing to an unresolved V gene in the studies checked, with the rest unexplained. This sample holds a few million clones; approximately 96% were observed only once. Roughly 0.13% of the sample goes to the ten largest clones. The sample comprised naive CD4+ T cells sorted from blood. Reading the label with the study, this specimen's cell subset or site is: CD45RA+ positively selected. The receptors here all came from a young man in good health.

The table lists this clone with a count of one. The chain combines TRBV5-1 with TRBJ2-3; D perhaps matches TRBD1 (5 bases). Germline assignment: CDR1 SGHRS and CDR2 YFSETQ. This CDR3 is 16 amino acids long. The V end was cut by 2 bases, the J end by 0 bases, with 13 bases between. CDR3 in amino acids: CASSFDTGFSTDTQYF. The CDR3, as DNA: TGCGCCAGCAGCTTTGACACAGGATTTAGCACAGATACGCAGTATTTT.

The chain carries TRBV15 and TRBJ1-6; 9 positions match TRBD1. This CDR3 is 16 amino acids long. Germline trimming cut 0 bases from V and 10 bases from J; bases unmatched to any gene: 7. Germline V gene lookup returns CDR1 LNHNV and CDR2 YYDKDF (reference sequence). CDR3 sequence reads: CATSRDRTGVRSPLHF. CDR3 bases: TGTGCCACCAGCAGAGATCGGACAGGGGTTAGGTCACCCCTCCACTTT.

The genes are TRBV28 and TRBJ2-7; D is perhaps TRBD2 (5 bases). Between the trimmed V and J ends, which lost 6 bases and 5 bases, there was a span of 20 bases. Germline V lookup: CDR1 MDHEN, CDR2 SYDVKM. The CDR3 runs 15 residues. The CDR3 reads CASSLAGGSADEQYF. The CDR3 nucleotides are TGTGCCAGCAGCCTGGCGGGCGGCTCCGCCGACGAGCAGTACTTC. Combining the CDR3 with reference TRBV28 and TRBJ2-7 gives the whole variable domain DVKVTQSSRYLVKRTGEKVFLECVQDMDHENMFWYRQDPGLGLRLIYFSYDVKMKEKGDIPEGYSVSREKKERFSLILESASTNQTSMYLCASSLAGGSADEQYFGPGTRLTVT.

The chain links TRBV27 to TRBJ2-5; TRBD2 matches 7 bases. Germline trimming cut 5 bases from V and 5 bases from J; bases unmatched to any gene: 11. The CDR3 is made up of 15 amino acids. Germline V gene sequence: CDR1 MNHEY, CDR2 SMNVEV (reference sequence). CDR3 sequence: CASSINGRGGETQYF. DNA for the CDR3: TGTGCCAGCAGTATAAATGGCCGGGGAGGGGAGACCCAGTACTTC.

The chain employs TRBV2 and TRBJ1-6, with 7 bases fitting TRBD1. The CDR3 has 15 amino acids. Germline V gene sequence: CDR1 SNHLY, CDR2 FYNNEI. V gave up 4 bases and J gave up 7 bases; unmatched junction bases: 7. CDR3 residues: CASSGEGAWNSPLHF. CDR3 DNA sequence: TGTGCCAGCAGTGGAGAGGGGGCGTGGAATTCACCCCTCCACTTT.

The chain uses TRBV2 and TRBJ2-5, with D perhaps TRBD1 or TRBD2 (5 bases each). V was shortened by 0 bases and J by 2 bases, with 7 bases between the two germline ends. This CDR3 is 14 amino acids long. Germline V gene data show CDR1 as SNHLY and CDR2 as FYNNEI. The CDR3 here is CASSEAGAQETQYF. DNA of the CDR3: TGTGCCAGCAGTGAAGCCGGGGCGCAAGAGACCCAGTACTTC.

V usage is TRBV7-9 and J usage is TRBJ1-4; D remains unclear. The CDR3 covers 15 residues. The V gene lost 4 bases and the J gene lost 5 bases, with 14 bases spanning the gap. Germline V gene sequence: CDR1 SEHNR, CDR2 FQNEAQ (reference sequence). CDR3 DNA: TGTGCCAGCAGCTCCGCCGGGAAGAGGAATGAAAAACTGTTTTTT. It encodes CASSSAGKRNEKLFF. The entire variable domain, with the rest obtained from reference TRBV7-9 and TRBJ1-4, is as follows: DTGVSQNPRHKITKRGQNVTFRCDPISEHNRLYWYRQTLGQGPEFLTYFQNEAQLEKSRLLSDRFSAERPKGSFSTLEIQRTEQGDSAMYLCASSSAGKRNEKLFFGSGTQLSVL.

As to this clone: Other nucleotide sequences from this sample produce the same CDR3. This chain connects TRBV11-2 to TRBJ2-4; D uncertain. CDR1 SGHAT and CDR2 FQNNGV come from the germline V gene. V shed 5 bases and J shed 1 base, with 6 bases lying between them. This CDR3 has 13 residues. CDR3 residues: CASSPLAKNIQYF. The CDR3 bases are TGTGCCAGCAGCCCGCTGGCCAAAAACATTCAGTACTTC.

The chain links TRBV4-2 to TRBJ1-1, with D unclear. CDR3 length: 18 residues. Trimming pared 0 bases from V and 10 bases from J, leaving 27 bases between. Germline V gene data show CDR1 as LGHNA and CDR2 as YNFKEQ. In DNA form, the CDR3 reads TGTGCCAGCAGCCAAGATCAGGTCGCGGTAAGGCCAAGGGATCGAGCTTTCTTT. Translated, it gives CASSQDQVAVRPRDRAFF.

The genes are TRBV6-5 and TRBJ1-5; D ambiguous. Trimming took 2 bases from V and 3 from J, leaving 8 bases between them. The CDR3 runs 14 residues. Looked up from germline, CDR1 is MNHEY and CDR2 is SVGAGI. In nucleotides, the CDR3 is TGTGCCAGCAGTTACAGGGAGAACAATCAGCCCCAGCATTTT. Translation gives CASSYRENNQPQHF.

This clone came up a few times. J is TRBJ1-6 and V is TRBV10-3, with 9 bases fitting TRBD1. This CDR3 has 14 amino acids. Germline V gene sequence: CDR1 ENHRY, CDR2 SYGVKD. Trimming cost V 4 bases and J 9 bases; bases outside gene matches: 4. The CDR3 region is CAISGGQGGSPLHF. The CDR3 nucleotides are TGTGCCATCAGTGGGGGACAGGGAGGTTCACCCCTCCACTTT.

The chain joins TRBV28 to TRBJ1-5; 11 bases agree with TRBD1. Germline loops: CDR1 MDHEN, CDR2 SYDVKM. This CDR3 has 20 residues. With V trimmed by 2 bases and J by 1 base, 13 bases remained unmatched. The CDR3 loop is CASSLMATGTGGGSNQPQHF. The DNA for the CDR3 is TGTGCCAGCAGTTTAATGGCCACCGGGACAGGGGGAGGGAGCAATCAGCCCCAGCATTTT. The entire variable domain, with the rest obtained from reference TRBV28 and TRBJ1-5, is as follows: DVKVTQSSRYLVKRTGEKVFLECVQDMDHENMFWYRQDPGLGLRLIYFSYDVKMKEKGDIPEGYSVSREKKERFSLILESASTNQTSMYLCASSLMATGTGGGSNQPQHFGDGTRLSIL.

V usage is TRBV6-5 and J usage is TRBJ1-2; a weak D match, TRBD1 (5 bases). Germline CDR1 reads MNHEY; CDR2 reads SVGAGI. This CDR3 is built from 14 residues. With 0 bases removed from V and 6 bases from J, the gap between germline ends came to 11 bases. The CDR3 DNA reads TGTGCCAGCAGTTACTCGCAGGGAGGGGATGGCTACACCTTC. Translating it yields CASSYSQGGDGYTF.

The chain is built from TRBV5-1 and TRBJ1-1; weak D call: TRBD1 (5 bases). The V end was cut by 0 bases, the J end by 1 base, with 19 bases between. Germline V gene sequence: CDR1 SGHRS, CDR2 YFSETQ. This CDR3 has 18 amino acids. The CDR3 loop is CASSLGAVERQKNTEAFF. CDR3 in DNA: TGCGCCAGCAGCTTGGGGGCGGTAGAGCGACAGAAGAACACTGAAGCTTTCTTT.

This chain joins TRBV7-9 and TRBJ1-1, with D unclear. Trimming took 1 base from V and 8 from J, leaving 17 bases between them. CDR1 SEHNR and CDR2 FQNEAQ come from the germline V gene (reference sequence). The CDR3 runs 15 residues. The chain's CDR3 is CASSLVSGGVREAFF. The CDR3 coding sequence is TGTGCCAGCAGCTTAGTATCGGGCGGGGTACGGGAAGCTTTCTTT.

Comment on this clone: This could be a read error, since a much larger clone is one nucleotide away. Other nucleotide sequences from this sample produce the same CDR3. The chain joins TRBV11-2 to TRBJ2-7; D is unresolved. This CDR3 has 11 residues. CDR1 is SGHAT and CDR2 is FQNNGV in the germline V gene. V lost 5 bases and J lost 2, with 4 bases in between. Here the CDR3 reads CASSPAYEQYF. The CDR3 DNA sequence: TGTGCCAGCAGCCCGGCCTACGAGCAGTACTTC.

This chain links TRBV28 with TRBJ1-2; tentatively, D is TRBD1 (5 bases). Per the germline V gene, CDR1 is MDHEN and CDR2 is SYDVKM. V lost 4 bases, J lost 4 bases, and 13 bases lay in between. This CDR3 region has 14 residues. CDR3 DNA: TGTGCCAGCAGTTCCACGACTAGGGGCTATGGCTACACCTTC. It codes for CASSSTTRGYGYTF.

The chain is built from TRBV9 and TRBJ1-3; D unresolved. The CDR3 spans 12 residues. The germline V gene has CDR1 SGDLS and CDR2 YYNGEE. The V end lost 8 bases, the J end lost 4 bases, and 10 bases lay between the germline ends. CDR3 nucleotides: TGTGCCAGTGGCCAGGAAGGAAACACCATATATTTT. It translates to CASGQEGNTIYF.

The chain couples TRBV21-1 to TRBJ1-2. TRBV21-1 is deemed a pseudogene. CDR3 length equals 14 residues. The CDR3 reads CASSKVPPNYGYTF. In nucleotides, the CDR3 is TGTGCCAGCAGCAAAGTCCCACCTAACTATGGCTACACCTTC.

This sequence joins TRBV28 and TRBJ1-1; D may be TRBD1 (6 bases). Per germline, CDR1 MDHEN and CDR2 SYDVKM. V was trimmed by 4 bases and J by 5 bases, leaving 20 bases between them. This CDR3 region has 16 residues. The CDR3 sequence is CASSSPDRGRGTEAFF. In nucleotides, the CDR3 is TGTGCCAGCAGTTCCCCGGATAGGGGGAGGGGAACTGAAGCTTTCTTT.

The DNA of the CDR3 is TGTGCCAGCAGCTTTAACACCGGGGAGCTGTTTTTT. Translation: CASSFNTGELFF. The chain carries TRBV11-3 and TRBJ2-2; D ambiguous. CDR3 length equals 12 residues. Germline CDR1 SGHNT, CDR2 YENEEA. V lost 3 bases to trimming and J lost 2 bases, with 1 base between them.

For the CDR3, the DNA is TGTGCCAGCAGCAAAGCCCACGGCAAGGCCCAGTACTTC. This translates into CASSKAHGKAQYF. V is TRBV21-1 and J is TRBJ2-5. TRBV21-1 is labeled a pseudogene. This CDR3 region has 13 residues.

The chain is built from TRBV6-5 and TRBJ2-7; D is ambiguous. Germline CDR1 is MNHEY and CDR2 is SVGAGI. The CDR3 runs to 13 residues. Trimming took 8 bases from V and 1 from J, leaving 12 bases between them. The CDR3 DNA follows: TGTGCCAGCGGATCTCTGAGGTCCTACGAGCAGTACTTC. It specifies CASGSLRSYEQYF.

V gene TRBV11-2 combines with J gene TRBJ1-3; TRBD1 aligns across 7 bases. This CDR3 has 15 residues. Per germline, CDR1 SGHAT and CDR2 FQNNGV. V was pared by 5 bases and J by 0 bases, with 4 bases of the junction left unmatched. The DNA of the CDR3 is TGTGCCAGCAGCGTGACAGGGAGCTCTGGAAACACCATATATTTT. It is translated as CASSVTGSSGNTIYF.

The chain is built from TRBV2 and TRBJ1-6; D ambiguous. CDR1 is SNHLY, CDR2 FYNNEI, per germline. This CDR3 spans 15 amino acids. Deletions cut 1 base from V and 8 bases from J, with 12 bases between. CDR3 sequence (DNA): TGTGCCAGCAGTGAAGTTCAGTGGATGGATTCACCCCTCCACTTT. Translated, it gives CASSEVQWMDSPLHF.

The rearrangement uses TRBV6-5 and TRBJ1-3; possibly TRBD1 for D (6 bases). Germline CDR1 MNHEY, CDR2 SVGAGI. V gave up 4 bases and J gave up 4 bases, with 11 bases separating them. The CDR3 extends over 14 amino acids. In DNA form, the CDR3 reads TGTGCCAGCAGTTCAACAGGGCCCGGAAACACCATATATTTT. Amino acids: CASSSTGPGNTIYF.

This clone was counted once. In nucleotides, the CDR3 is TGTGCCAGCAGTCGCGCGACAGGGGAAAAGGAGACCCAGTACTTC. As protein: CASSRATGEKETQYF. The rearrangement uses TRBV6-5 and TRBJ2-5; 8 nucleotides match TRBD1. V shed 5 bases, J shed 5 bases, and the junction held 10 bases outside the gene matches. CDR3 length equals 15 residues. In germline, CDR1 is MNHEY, CDR2 SVGAGI.

CDR3 DNA: TGCGCCAGCAGTAAAGGGACAGGGGACTCTGGGGCCAACGTCCTGACTTTC. It codes for CASSKGTGDSGANVLTF. V is TRBV5-1 and J is TRBJ2-6, with TRBD1 matching 10 bases. Germline V gives CDR1 SGHRS, CDR2 YFSETQ. V was pared by 5 bases and J by 0 bases, with 5 bases of the junction left unmatched. The CDR3 has 17 residues.

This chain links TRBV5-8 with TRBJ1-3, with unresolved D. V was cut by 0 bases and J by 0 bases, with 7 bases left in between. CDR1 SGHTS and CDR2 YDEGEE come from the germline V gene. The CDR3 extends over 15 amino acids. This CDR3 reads CASSLETLSGNTIYF. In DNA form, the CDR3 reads TGTGCCAGCAGCTTGGAGACACTCTCTGGAAACACCATATATTTT.

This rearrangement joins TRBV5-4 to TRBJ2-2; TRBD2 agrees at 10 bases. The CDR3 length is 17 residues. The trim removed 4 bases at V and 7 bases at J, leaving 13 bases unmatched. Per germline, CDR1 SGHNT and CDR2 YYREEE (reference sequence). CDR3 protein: CASSPGGLAGEIGELFF. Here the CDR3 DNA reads TGTGCCAGCAGCCCCGGGGGGCTAGCGGGAGAAATCGGGGAGCTGTTTTTT.